This T cell receptor beta chain came from a study of blood T cell repertoires in COVID-19. In the original workflow: Reference gene primer amplification in the assay estimated nucleated cell counts. TCRdb keeps only in-frame clones here, not all; method: immunoSEQ multiplex PCR. That table is the source of V, J and clone size, and D and trimming were worked out from the DNA. The sample has fewer than 500,000 clones; around 89% are singletons. This CDR3 has 15 amino acids. The V gene end was trimmed by 0 bases and the J gene end by 3 bases; junction bases not matched to a gene: 4. The V gene's germline CDR1 is LNHNV and CDR2 YYDKDF (reference sequence).

This sequence joins TRBV15 and TRBJ1-2, with 7 bases fitting TRBD1. The receptor's source is a woman in her twenties or thirties with acute or convalescent COVID-19. The sample comprised peripheral blood. The CDR3 here is CATSREVDRDYGYTF. CDR3 coding DNA: TGTGCCACCAGCAGAGAAGTTGACAGGGACTATGGCTACACCTTC.